The entry that follows covers one T cell receptor beta chain sequence. These data are taken from a study of blood T cell repertoires in COVID-19. Study-wide background: Samples of COVID-19 (acute and convalescent) were obtained from the United States, Italy and Spain. PBMCs, B-cell-depleted T cells, or T cells were the source of the cDNA or gDNA that made up the material.

As originally analysed: Reference gene primer amplification yielded estimated nucleated cell counts. TCRdb's copy holds only in-frame clones and misses some; the assay was immunoSEQ multiplex PCR. Clone size and the V and J calls come from that table; the DNA yielded D and trimming. The sample yields about 280,000 clones, roughly 88% seen once. Between the trimmed V and J ends, which lost 4 bases and 4 bases, there was a span of 19 bases. CDR3 size: 17 residues. CDR1 is SGHTA, CDR2 FQGNSA, per germline. The rearrangement links TRBV7-2 to TRBJ2-2; weak D call: TRBD1 (5 bases). The sample consisted of peripheral blood. The origin of this receptor is a woman aged 70-85 years with acute or convalescent COVID-19. CDR3 sequence: CASSSLRETAVTGELFF. The CDR3 region has the DNA TGTGCCAGCAGCTCCCTCCGTGAGACAGCAGTCACCGGGGAGCTGTTTTTT.